This T cell receptor (beta chain) originates from a study of cytomegalovirus exposure and HLA in healthy donors (dated by TCRdb to about 2017). Describing the broader study: An earlier analysis of 587 of the donors reported 250 to 350 Gb of sequence data and some 100 million unique TCR beta sequences from some 180 million T cells. An early release that covered around 590 HLA-typed donors contained about 290 gigabases of sequencing data and around 80 million unique TCR sequences. Of the roughly 410 genotyped donors, 81% were placed in the genetic ancestry cluster associated with self-reported Caucasian donors. The study was designed to test whether signatures of past pathogen exposure could be identified by cataloging public T cell receptors. The study profiled the T cell repertoires of approximately 700 subjects by immunosequencing and related them to cytomegalovirus serostatus. Besides the first cohort of about 730 subjects, a separate validation cohort made up of over 95 different subjects was used. To predict cytomegalovirus infection status, the study brought together high-throughput TCR immunosequencing, statistical association of individual TCRs with disease status, and machine learning. A later analysis re-analyzed previously published TCR beta repertoires from 550 to 700 donors and added high-resolution HLA genotyping to study TCR occurrence patterns. The later analysis used no new phenotypic data to find candidate immune exposures, relying instead on TCR beta sequences and their occurrence across donors. To decide whether each TCR beta V gene segment behaved as functional or pseudogenic, an earlier analysis of some 600 of the donors relied on high-throughput TCR beta sequencing. Donor age, sex, ethnicity and CMV serostatus were compiled alongside the repertoire data. A later genetic analysis used genome-wide SNP genotypes for about 65% of the roughly 670 donors, treating that subset as a discovery cohort. Every discovery cohort repertoire had been produced on one sequencing platform. HLA typing covered class I and class II loci at four-digit resolution. The number of typed donors differed by locus: about 620-630 for A, B, C, DRB1 and DQB1; approximately 530 for DQA1; 606 for DPA1; and roughly 450 for DPB1. Four or five DR-DQ haplotypes were handled as single units for association and clustering because linkage in the cohort was strong. On average, 235,054 unique TCR beta nucleotide sequences were sequenced per donor among a few hundred genotyped donors of the cohort, with 15% to 20% of those sequences being non-productive.

In total, approximately 690 healthy bone marrow donors made up the cohort. At the time of sampling, all cohort members were nominally healthy, though unrecorded immune exposures were likely present. The donor tested CMV seronegative and was one of the 352 seronegative cohort members. Every donor gave a peripheral blood sample, and the peripheral blood mononuclear cells from that sample were used for TCR beta sequencing. Genomic DNA was extracted from the blood cell samples with the Qiagen DNeasy Blood Extraction Kit. What the authors observed across the whole study: Because HLA typing was missing for some donors at each locus, association tests included only the typed subset. V-gene and J-gene trimming of TCR beta chains was associated with a missense DCLRE1C variant in a later genetic analysis, and the association was replicated in an independent cohort. The presence/absence analyses assumed that sequencing depth was roughly uniform across donors, and that assumption may not be true. This cohort had only TCR beta chains sequenced, and the lack of alpha or paired-chain data limited which features could be detected. Broadly in line with IMGT annotations, most TCR beta V segments showed up in productive rearrangements about 87% or about 30% of the time in an earlier analysis of 587 of the donors. A further reported finding was that TCR beta sequences accurately predicted the HLA-A and HLA-B alleles for most subjects in the first cohort. Because counts were too low, roughly 17 rarely observed V segments, including chromosome 9 orphons, were left out of the earlier analysis of 587 of the donors. Compared with the 666-donor mean, donors in an Asian-associated ancestry cluster had fewer N-insertions in productive TCRs, according to a later genetic analysis. Because the 87-base-pair reads could not distinguish some IMGT-functional V segments, including TRBV6-2 and TRBV6-3, those segments were excluded. The classifier was reported to diagnose cytomegalovirus status with high specificity and sensitivity in both the original cohort and the validation cohort. When HLA alleles, especially DR and DQ, strongly co-occurred, TCR associations were difficult to assign to individual alleles. In a later analysis, HLA-associated TCR beta chains showed more clonal expansion and lower generation probabilities than non-associated chains that were equally common. According to the authors, the approach could potentially be generalized to other disease states and immunological phenotypes. In vitro tests confirmed that a few of the cytomegalovirus-associated TCR beta chains recognize cytomegalovirus antigens. Linkage disequilibrium might explain the correlated functional status among segregating V segments, but an unknown experimental factor could not be ruled out. According to a later analysis, parvovirus B19, influenza, CMV and Epstein-Barr virus appeared linked to several top co-occurrence clusters. In the study, around 150 TCR beta chains were listed as associated with cytomegalovirus. Specific HLA alleles were associated with 15,000 to 20,000 TCR beta sequences at a false discovery rate of 0.05 in a later analysis. A later analysis found that most CMV-associated TCR beta chains appeared HLA-restricted, with HLA associations seemingly driven largely by CMV exposure. A group of highly shared sequence variants was considered likely to be a technical artifact of the sequencing pipeline. CMV serostatus was the only immune exposure information available for the cohort. Most TCR sequences were seen in very few donors, while some public TCRs were found in many individuals. In a later analysis, TCR association rates were found to vary across HLA loci, with the most associated TCRs seen for DRB1 alleles and the fewest for HLA-C alleles.

As concerns this clone: Its antigen is unknown. No base quality values were provided; no much bigger clone lies one nucleotide off.

CDR1 and CDR2 (MDHEN, SYDVKM) derive from the germline V gene. Between the V and J ends, shortened by 3 bases and 3 bases respectively, the junction contains 12 bases. Spanning cysteine to phenylalanine, the CDR3 consists of 14 amino acids. Only the CDR3 region is kept as DNA, spanning 42 bases read in frame from base 1. Libraries were prepared through the immunoSEQ multiplex PCR assay. For the multiplex PCR, a mixture combining 60 forward primers for TCR Vbeta segments and 13 reverse primers for TCR Jbeta segments was used. The CDR3 region of rearranged TCR beta genes was amplified from genomic DNA by a multiplex PCR assay. On the Illumina HiSeq System, the amplified TCR beta libraries were sequenced as 87-base-pair reads. Processing in the source paper ran as follows. In a later analysis, 80 million or so unique TCR beta chains were counted across the 690 or so repertoires, and about 9.9 million of these chains were shared by at least two donors. Raw reads were error-corrected and collapsed into unique sequences by a nearest-neighbor algorithm in which closely related sequences were merged to remove PCR and sequencing errors. To assign V, D and J gene segments, CDR3 sequences were aligned to IMGT reference sequences. For a sequence to be retained, a match of at least six nucleotides was required to both a V gene segment and a J gene segment. Rearrangements were called productive when the CDR3 lacked stop codons and stayed in frame with V and J; all others were non-productive. Following IMGT convention, CDR3 was defined as the stretch from the second conserved V-encoded cysteine to the conserved J-encoded phenylalanine. The earlier analysis of about 610 of the donors excluded sequences that lacked an unambiguous match to a single V gene segment. An earlier analysis of a few hundred of the donors called V segments functional above 56.7% productive rearrangements and segregating when the between-donor standard deviation exceeded 5%. A statistical classification framework was developed to diagnose cytomegalovirus status using the catalog of TCR beta chain sequences. In a later analysis, V and J genes were assigned by comparing TCR nucleotide sequences against IMGT/GENE-DB human TR gene sequences. Using the TCRdist pipeline, a later analysis assigned CDR3 sequences along with most-parsimonious VDJ recombination scenarios. In a later analysis, each TCR beta chain was defined by its CDR3 amino acid sequence together with its V-gene family, and reads lacking a unique V-gene family were excluded. A later analysis removed 592 highly shared, low-generation-probability nucleotide sequences to deal with suspected cross-contamination and a sequencing artifact. In a later analysis, a clonal expansion index was calculated for each public chain from normalized within-repertoire ranks of inferred template counts. A later analysis computed generation probabilities with a VDJ recombination model fitted to out-of-frame rearrangements, and checked the results against IGoR. A later analysis scored TCR-TCR, TCR-HLA and TCR-CMV co-occurrence with hypergeometric tests, applying a repertoire-size bias correction to TCR pairs. A later analysis estimated false discovery rates by permuting HLA or CMV assignments 20 times. In a later analysis, co-occurring TCRs were grouped with DBSCAN, and TCRdist sequence similarity was added when clustering was performed within HLA-allele-positive subsets. Repertoires with fewer than 30,000 or more than 120,000 public chains, plus five repertoires with anomalous nucleotide sharing, were excluded from co-occurrence clustering. TCRdb mirrors the immuneACCESS table, restricted to in-frame sequences. Some clones are absent from its copies; in checked studies, under half trace to an unresolved V gene, and the reason for the others is unknown. The V and J calls and clone size are taken from that table; D and trimming were inferred from the DNA. For this sample the table gives more than 100,000 clones, of which about 16% were detected only once. 1.9% of the sample rests with the top ten.

Sequencing was done on a sample of PBMCs. The sequence joins TRBV28 to TRBJ2-7; a tentative D call is TRBD2 (5 bases match). This clonotype was obtained from a woman aged 18-29 years in good health and CMV-seronegative. This receptor has the CDR3 CASSFRVRDYEQYF. The DNA reads TGTGCCAGCAGTTTCCGGGTCCGGGACTACGAGCAGTACTTC. With the rest looked up from the reference TRBV28 and TRBJ2-7 genes rather than sequenced, the full variable domain is DVKVTQSSRYLVKRTGEKVFLECVQDMDHENMFWYRQDPGLGLRLIYFSYDVKMKEKGDIPEGYSVSREKKERFSLILESASTNQTSMYLCASSFRVRDYEQYFGPGTRLTVT.